These 32 T cell receptor beta chains originate from one sample sequenced in a study of blood T cell repertoires in COVID-19. Sequenced by immunoSEQ multiplex PCR; TCRdb stores in-frame clones only, minus some. The sample lists fewer than 350,000 clones; about 88% were seen once. Specimen: PBMCs or T cells enriched from blood (not recorded which). The receptors derive from an older woman in a cohort exposed to, infected with or recovered from COVID-19 (not recorded which).

The gene calls are TRBV28 and TRBJ2-3, with 10 nucleotides matching TRBD2. Trimming at V came to 8 bases and at J to 3 bases, leaving 17 bases not matched to a gene. The germline V gene has CDR1 MDHEN and CDR2 SYDVKM. The CDR3 is 18 amino acids. The CDR3, as DNA: TGTGCCAGCCCGCCGGGGCCGTTAGCGGGAGGAAGGACAGATACGCAGTATTTT. Amino acids: CASPPGPLAGGRTDTQYF.

This clone was picked up a small number of times. The V call is TRBV7-3, the J call TRBJ2-2; TRBD2 matches at 15 bases. The CDR3 runs 17 residues. J gave up 6 bases and V 4 bases, and 6 bases lay outside the gene matches. Germline V gene sequence: CDR1 SGHTA, CDR2 FQGTGA. The CDR3, as DNA: TGTGCCAGCAGCTCACGGACTAGCGGGAGGGCCCCCGGGGAGCTGTTTTTT. Translation: CASSSRTSGRAPGELFF.

A note on this clone: Other DNA sequences within the sample encode an identical CDR3. The chain recombines TRBV27 with TRBJ2-1, with D unclear. CDR1 and CDR2 from the germline V gene are MNHEY and SMNVEV (reference sequence). V lost 0 bases and J 4 bases, leaving 4 bases between the germline ends. The CDR3 totals 13 residues. The CDR3 region is CASSLSRYNEQFF. CDR3 nucleotide sequence: TGTGCCAGCAGTTTATCGCGGTACAATGAGCAGTTCTTC.

As for this clone: Relative to the germline gene, one junction end is altered; a read error may explain this. This chain uses TRBV7-7 with TRBJ2-7, with 13 bases aligning to TRBD2. This CDR3 has 15 residues. Germline CDR1 and CDR2: SSHAT and FNYEAQ (reference sequence). CDR3 in DNA: TGTGCTAGCAGCTCCGGACTAGCGGGAGTATACGAGCAGTACTTC. It specifies CASSSGLAGVYEQYF.

The J gene is TRBJ2-7, the V gene TRBV27; D remains ambiguous. Deletions cut 10 bases from V and 2 bases from J, with 12 bases between. This CDR3 is 12 amino acids long. The V gene's germline CDR1 is MNHEY and CDR2 SMNVEV (reference sequence). The CDR3, as DNA: TGTGCCATCAGAGAGGTCCCCTACGAGCAGTACTTC. Protein sequence: CAIREVPYEQYF.

The V gene is TRBV6-5, the J gene TRBJ2-5; tentatively, D is TRBD1 (6 bases). CDR1 and CDR2 (germline): MNHEY, SVGAGI. The germline V and J ends were trimmed by 6 bases and 7 bases, with 12 bases remaining between them. The CDR3 contains 12 residues. The CDR3 region is CASSRQVGTQYF. The CDR3, as DNA: TGTGCCAGCAGCAGACAGGTTGGGACCCAGTACTTC.

The CDR3, as DNA: TGTGCCAGCAGTGGGACTAGCGGGGGGCTTAGGACCCAGTACTTC. Protein product: CASSGTSGGLRTQYF. J is TRBJ2-5 and V is TRBV2; 14 bases line up with TRBD2. This CDR3 spans 15 amino acids. CDR1 is SNHLY, CDR2 FYNNEI, per germline. The V and J ends lost 4 bases and 7 bases, in that order; junction bases with no gene match: 5.

This chain links TRBV7-9 with TRBJ2-1; D possibly corresponds to TRBD2 (6 bases). CDR3 length: 16 amino acids. The germline CDR1 and CDR2 sequences are SEHNR and FQNEAQ (reference sequence). V was pared by 2 bases and J by 0 bases, with 11 bases between. DNA of the CDR3: TGTGCCAGCAGCTTATTGCGGGGACCCTCCTACAATGAGCAGTTCTTC. As protein: CASSLLRGPSYNEQFF.

The chain couples TRBV6-5 to TRBJ2-2; D is unclear. CDR3 length: 13 residues. Germline CDR1 MNHEY, CDR2 SVGAGI. The ends were cut back, 7 bases at V and 6 bases at J, with 12 bases in the middle. The CDR3 DNA sequence: TGTGCCAGCACTAGAAGAACGGCCGGGGAGCTGTTTTTT. Its translation: CASTRRTAGELFF.

The V call is TRBV25-1, the J call TRBJ1-6, with D possibly matching TRBD1 (6 bases). Germline V gene sequence: CDR1 MGHDK, CDR2 SYGVNS. The V end lost 2 bases, the J end lost 7 bases, and 12 bases lay between the germline ends. This CDR3 region has 15 residues. The CDR3 here is CASSEGQGPNSPLHF. CDR3 DNA: TGTGCCAGCAGTGAAGGTCAGGGGCCGAATTCACCCCTCCACTTT.

The J gene is TRBJ2-7, the V gene TRBV28, with 12 bases identical to TRBD2. Germline V gene sequence: CDR1 MDHEN, CDR2 SYDVKM. V gave up 4 bases and J gave up 1 base; unmatched junction bases: 2. This CDR3 contains 15 residues. The CDR3 here is CASSWTSGASYEQYF. The CDR3 nucleotides read TGTGCCAGCAGTTGGACTAGCGGGGCATCCTACGAGCAGTACTTC.

This sequence joins TRBV27 and TRBJ1-3; weak D call: TRBD1 (6 bases). Trimming took 0 bases from V and 4 from J, leaving 10 bases between them. The CDR3 is 15 amino acids. CDR1 and CDR2 (germline): MNHEY, SMNVEV (reference sequence). The DNA for the CDR3 is TGTGCCAGCAGTTTATCGCCAGGGGCCGGAAACACCATATATTTT. This gives the protein CASSLSPGAGNTIYF.

The gene calls are TRBV5-1 and TRBJ2-1; tentatively, D is TRBD2 (5 bases). The germline V gene encodes CDR1 SGHRS and CDR2 YFSETQ. The CDR3 length is 14 residues. The V end was cut by 1 base, the J end by 5 bases, with 10 bases between. The CDR3 DNA sequence: TGCGCCAGCAGCTTGTTAGGACTCAACAATGAGCAGTTCTTC. Its protein product is CASSLLGLNNEQFF.

Comments on this clone: This same CDR3 is encoded by further DNA sequences in the sample. The chain links TRBV6-4 to TRBJ2-1; TRBD2 matches 8 bases. V shed 4 bases and J 8 bases; nucleotides not matched to a gene: 7. The germline V gene encodes CDR1 MRHNA and CDR2 SNTAGT. CDR3 length: 14 amino acids. This CDR3 is CASSVAGRGDEQFF. DNA of the CDR3: TGTGCCAGCAGTGTCGCCGGGAGGGGCGATGAGCAGTTCTTC.

This clone has a single count. The gene calls are TRBV24-1 and TRBJ2-7; no clear D. The CDR3 has 13 amino acids. Trimming removed 5 bases from V and 6 bases from J, with 13 bases in between. Germline V CDR1 and CDR2: KGHDR, SFDVKD. CDR3: CATSALARSEQYF. The DNA for the CDR3 is TGTGCCACCAGTGCCTTAGCCCGGAGCGAGCAGTACTTC.

The gene calls are TRBV5-1 and TRBJ2-7; 9 bases line up with TRBD1. Germline V gene lookup returns CDR1 SGHRS and CDR2 YFSETQ. V lost 4 bases to trimming and J lost 4 bases; unmatched junction nucleotides: 6. This CDR3 has 14 residues. In DNA, the CDR3 is TGCGCCAGCAGCCGCGGACAGGGGTCGTACGAGCAGTACTTC. This gives the protein CASSRGQGSYEQYF.

The J gene is TRBJ1-2, the V gene TRBV5-1; 7 bases are shared with TRBD1. This CDR3 region has 15 residues. The junction had 13 bases not matched to a gene; V was cut back by 4 bases and J by 7 bases. Germline loops: CDR1 SGHRS, CDR2 YFSETQ. The CDR3 DNA is TGCGCCAGCAGCATCGGGACAGTCGGAGCCGTTGGCTACACCTTC. Translation: CASSIGTVGAVGYTF.

J is TRBJ1-6 and V is TRBV28; 8 bases map to TRBD1. This CDR3 region has 14 residues. V was clipped by 7 bases and J by 6 bases; unmatched bases: 5. Germline CDR1 reads MDHEN; CDR2 reads SYDVKM. CDR3 region: CASKGGTGNSPLHF. DNA for the CDR3: TGTGCCAGCAAAGGGGGGACAGGTAATTCACCCCTCCACTTT.

The chain joins TRBV4-1 to TRBJ2-1, with 10 bases fitting TRBD2. The CDR3 extends over 17 amino acids. V lost 1 base and J lost 2; bases outside the gene matches: 5. The germline V gene encodes CDR1 MGHRA and CDR2 YSYEKL. Written as DNA, the CDR3 is TGCGCCAGCAGCCAAGGCCAGACTAGCGGGCCCTACAATGAGCAGTTCTTC. Its protein is CASSQGQTSGPYNEQFF.

The chain has TRBV9 and TRBJ1-4; TRBD1 is a possible D gene (5 bases). The CDR3 length is 16 residues. V lost 3 bases, J lost 0 bases, and 12 bases lay in between. From germline, CDR1 is SGDLS and CDR2 YYNGEE. The CDR3 loop is CASSEGQTPTNEKLFF. DNA for the CDR3: TGTGCCAGCAGCGAAGGACAAACGCCAACTAATGAAAAACTGTTTTTT.

The chain links TRBV7-2 to TRBJ2-5, with 7 nucleotides matching TRBD2. In germline, CDR1 is SGHTA, CDR2 FQGNSA. This CDR3 is 13 amino acids long. V was clipped by 5 bases and J by 4 bases; unmatched bases: 4. In nucleotides, the CDR3 is TGTGCCAGCAGCGGGAGGGTTGGAGAGACCCAGTACTTC. Translating it yields CASSGRVGETQYF.

The chain uses TRBV30 and TRBJ1-6; a weak D match, TRBD1 (6 bases). The germline V gene encodes CDR1 GTSNPN and CDR2 SVGIG (reference sequence). The germline V and J ends were trimmed by 8 bases and 2 bases, with 16 bases remaining between them. The CDR3 sequence is 15 residues long. This CDR3 is CAGSADSAYNSPLHF. For the CDR3, the DNA is TGTGCCGGATCAGCGGACAGTGCCTATAATTCACCCCTCCACTTT.

The chain combines TRBV7-9 with TRBJ1-4, with TRBD1 identical over 8 bases. The V and J ends lost 4 bases and 8 bases, in that order; junction bases with no gene match: 6. CDR1 and CDR2 from the germline V gene are SEHNR and FQNEAQ (reference sequence). This CDR3 has 14 amino acids. CDR3 DNA sequence: TGTGCCAGCAGCTCCTCGGACAGGGCCGAAAAACTGTTTTTT. Residues: CASSSSDRAEKLFF.

This clone was counted between two and nine times. The gene calls are TRBV2 and TRBJ2-2; 8 positions match TRBD1. J lost 3 bases, V lost 6 bases, and 0 bases had no gene match. Germline V gene sequence: CDR1 SNHLY, CDR2 FYNNEI. There are 13 residues in the CDR3. DNA of the CDR3: TGTGCCAGCAGCAGGGGGCACACCGGGGAGCTGTTTTTT. Translated: CASSRGHTGELFF.

The V call is TRBV5-6, the J call TRBJ2-2, with 13 bases identical to TRBD2. The germline V gene has CDR1 SGHDT and CDR2 YYEEEE. The length of the CDR3 is 17 residues. Unmatched junction bases numbered 4, after V lost 1 base and J lost 4 bases. The CDR3 DNA reads TGTGCCAGCAGCTTGTATGGGACTAGCGGGACCACCGGGGAGCTGTTTTTT. Translation: CASSLYGTSGTTGELFF.

The chain has TRBV5-4 and TRBJ2-1, with a tentative D call TRBD2 (7 bases). CDR1 is SGHNT and CDR2 is YYREEE in the germline V gene (reference sequence). There are 16 residues in the CDR3. Trimming pared 0 bases from V and 4 bases from J, leaving 14 bases between. The DNA of the CDR3 is TGTGCCAGCAGCTTGGCTCGCGGGGGCGCTTACAATGAGCAGTTCTTC. This translates into CASSLARGGAYNEQFF.

CDR3: CAWSAGTSGLSSYNEQFF. CDR3 coding DNA: TGTGCCTGGAGTGCCGGGACTAGCGGGCTAAGCTCCTACAATGAGCAGTTCTTC. This chain connects TRBV30 to TRBJ2-1; 12 nucleotides match TRBD2. V shed 1 base, J shed 0 bases, and the junction held 7 bases outside the gene matches. The CDR3 has 18 residues. The germline gives CDR1 GTSNPN, CDR2 SVGIG (reference sequence).

Details on this clone: One end of the junction fails to match germline, which may point to a read error. The chain couples TRBV7-7 to TRBJ2-3; D gene unclear. In germline, CDR1 is SSHAT, CDR2 FNYEAQ (reference sequence). CDR3 size: 15 residues. This CDR3 is CASSPLALSTDTQYF. CDR3 DNA: TGTGCTAGCAGCCCCTTGGCCCTCTCCACAGATACGCAGTATTTT.

The gene calls are TRBV19 and TRBJ2-7, with D hard to call. The V gene lost 3 bases and the J gene lost 0 bases, with 12 bases spanning the gap. The length of the CDR3 is 15 residues. Per germline, CDR1 LNHDA and CDR2 SQIVND (reference sequence). The CDR3 nucleotides are TGTGCCAGTAGTATTGTCAGGCACCCCTCCTACGAGCAGTACTTC. This sequence encodes CASSIVRHPSYEQYF.

The chain joins TRBV10-3 to TRBJ2-3, with D perhaps TRBD2 (5 bases). Germline V gene sequence: CDR1 ENHRY, CDR2 SYGVKD. Trimming removed 5 bases at V and 2 bases at J, with 17 bases between. The CDR3 consists of 16 residues. CDR3 protein: CAISLKLVRLTDTQYF. CDR3 nucleotides: TGTGCCATCAGTCTAAAACTAGTCCGGCTCACAGATACGCAGTATTTT.

The chain couples TRBV5-1 to TRBJ1-2, with D perhaps matching TRBD1 (5 bases). The V end was cut by 0 bases, the J end by 1 base, with 13 bases between. CDR1 SGHRS and CDR2 YFSETQ come from the germline V gene. CDR3 length equals 16 residues. The CDR3, as DNA: TGCGCCAGCAGCTTGGGCAGTGGGGCGAATAACTATGGCTACACCTTC. It specifies CASSLGSGANNYGYTF.

The chain couples TRBV19 to TRBJ2-7; 10 bases line up with TRBD2. J gave up 1 base and V 1 base, and 10 bases lay outside the gene matches. Germline values: CDR1 LNHDA, CDR2 SQIVND (reference sequence). The CDR3 sequence is 18 residues long. The CDR3 DNA sequence: TGTGCCAGTAGTATAGGCGTGGGGGCTAGCGGGAGATCCTACGAGCAGTACTTC. This codes for CASSIGVGASGRSYEQYF.